These 13 T cell receptor beta chains were sequenced from one sample in a study of glioma-infiltrating T cells after dendritic cell vaccination. Method: immunoSEQ multiplex PCR; TCRdb's copy keeps in-frame clones and lacks some. The table shows under 100,000 clones, with 70% to 90% occurring only once. Specimen: blood, collected before dendritic cell vaccination. The receptors stem from a human donor with glioblastoma.

This chain connects TRBV19 to TRBJ2-5; D unresolved. V lost 5 bases and J lost 1, with 14 bases in between. Germline loops: CDR1 LNHDA, CDR2 SQIVND (reference sequence). CDR3 length equals 15 residues. The CDR3 loop is CASSARTSRQETQYF. The CDR3 bases are TGTGCCAGTAGTGCTCGCACGAGTCGCCAAGAGACCCAGTACTTC.

The V call is TRBV5-1, the J call TRBJ2-2, with D possibly matching TRBD2 (6 bases). Germline V gene lookup returns CDR1 SGHRS and CDR2 YFSETQ. The CDR3 loop spans 13 amino acids. V was shortened by 3 bases and J by 7 bases, with 10 bases between the two germline ends. The CDR3 reads CASSWGDGGELFF. In DNA form, the CDR3 reads TGCGCCAGCAGCTGGGGGGACGGCGGGGAGCTGTTTTTT.

V is TRBV5-1 and J is TRBJ1-3, with D possibly TRBD1 on 5 matching bases. V was cut by 3 bases and J by 3 bases, with 16 bases left in between. The CDR3 runs to 16 residues. CDR1 is SGHRS and CDR2 is YFSETQ in the germline V gene. The CDR3 DNA reads TGCGCCAGCAGCTACGCAGGGATTCAGGTTGGAAACACCATATATTTT. Protein sequence: CASSYAGIQVGNTIYF. The variable domain in full, completed from reference TRBV5-1 and TRBJ1-3, reads KAGVTQTPRYLIKTRGQQVTLSCSPISGHRSVSWYQQTPGQGLQFLFEYFSETQRNKGNFPGRFSGRQFSNSRSEMNVSTLELGDSALYLCASSYAGIQVGNTIYFGEGSWLTVV.

This chain uses TRBV5-6 with TRBJ1-3, with a possible D match to TRBD1 (6 bases). The CDR3 totals 13 residues. With 2 bases removed from V and 4 bases from J, the gap between germline ends came to 7 bases. The germline CDR1 and CDR2 sequences are SGHDT and YYEEEE. CDR3 nucleotides: TGTGCCAGCAGCTTTACAGGGGGAAACACCATATATTTT. Translation: CASSFTGGNTIYF. Using reference TRBV5-6 and TRBJ1-3 for the parts outside the CDR3, the full variable domain is DAGVTQSPTHLIKTRGQQVTLRCSPKSGHDTVSWYQQALGQGPQFIFQYYEEEERQRGNFPDRFSGHQFPNYSSELNVNALLLGDSALYLCASSFTGGNTIYFGEGSWLTVV.

The CDR3 DNA follows: TGCGCCAGCAGCGCCATAGCGGGAGCGGACGAGCAGTACTTC. As protein: CASSAIAGADEQYF. The chain is built from TRBV5-1 and TRBJ2-7; 9 bases align to TRBD2. Germline CDR1 and CDR2: SGHRS and YFSETQ. V lost 4 bases, J lost 5 bases, and 7 bases stayed unmatched. This CDR3 has 14 amino acids.

V and J are TRBV19 and TRBJ2-3; 7 positions match TRBD1. CDR1 is LNHDA, CDR2 SQIVND, per germline (reference sequence). Unmatched junction bases numbered 11, after V lost 5 bases and J lost 3 bases. The CDR3 extends over 16 amino acids. CDR3 bases: TGTGCCAGTAGTGGCCGATTGACAGGGCGGACAGATACGCAGTATTTT. Translated: CASSGRLTGRTDTQYF.

This clone has more than one count but fewer than ten. The chain couples TRBV10-2 to TRBJ2-1; a weak D match, TRBD2 (6 bases). V gave up 6 bases and J gave up 9 bases, with 27 bases separating them. This CDR3 has 17 amino acids. CDR1 WSHSY and CDR2 SAAADI come from the germline V gene. The CDR3 nucleotides are TGCGCCAGCAGGATGGACTCGGGGAGACAACACGGGGGTGAGCAGTTCTTC. This translates into CASRMDSGRQHGGEQFF.

In this sample, this clone turned up once. The chain combines TRBV7-9 with TRBJ1-6, with D possibly being TRBD1 (5 bases). CDR1 and CDR2 from the germline V gene are SEHNR and FQNEAQ (reference sequence). CDR3 length equals 14 residues. V shed 4 bases and J shed 10 bases, with 14 bases lying between them. The CDR3 region is CASSSITGTSPLHF. The CDR3 nucleotides are TGTGCCAGCAGCTCAATAACAGGAACCTCACCCCTCCACTTT.

The chain employs TRBV7-8 and TRBJ2-1, with D possibly matching TRBD1 (5 bases). This CDR3 comprises 11 residues. Germline-derived CDR1 and CDR2 are SGHVS and FQNEAQ. Trimming removed 5 bases from V and 10 bases from J, with 9 bases in between. The CDR3 DNA sequence: TGTGCCAGCAGCCTCAGACAGGAGCAGTTCTTC. Its translation: CASSLRQEQFF.

The chain couples TRBV6-4 to TRBJ2-3; D gene unclear. Germline-derived CDR1 and CDR2 are MRHNA and SNTAGT. The CDR3 covers 13 residues. Trimming pared 5 bases from V and 0 bases from J, leaving 6 bases between. The CDR3 spells CASSPGSTDTQYF. The CDR3 coding sequence is TGTGCCAGCAGTCCCGGGAGCACAGATACGCAGTATTTT.

The count of this clone is one. The chain joins TRBV9 to TRBJ2-5, with a possible D match to TRBD1 (5 bases). The germline V gene encodes CDR1 SGDLS and CDR2 YYNGEE. V lost 3 bases, J lost 1 base, and 10 bases lay in between. The CDR3 runs to 14 residues. The CDR3 loop is CASSGGRAQETQYF. Here the CDR3 DNA reads TGTGCCAGCAGCGGCGGCAGGGCCCAAGAGACCCAGTACTTC. Drawing the rest from reference TRBV9 and TRBJ2-5, the complete variable domain is DSGVTQTPKHLITATGQRVTLRCSPRSGDLSVYWYQQSLDQGLQFLIQYYNGEERAKGNILERFSAQQFPDLHSELNLSSLELGDSALYFCASSGGRAQETQYFGPGTRLLVL.

The chain uses TRBV1 and TRBJ2-7; the table gives TRBD1 as D, unverified against the DNA. TRBV1 counts as a pseudogene. This CDR3 contains 16 residues. In DNA, the CDR3 is TGCACCAGCAGCCCCCGGGACAGGGGATTCCCCTACGAGCAGTACTTC. The encoded protein is CTSSPRDRGFPYEQYF.

Only a few counts were recorded for this clone. This sequence joins TRBV9 and TRBJ1-2; TRBD1 is a possible D gene (6 bases). Germline V gene lookup returns CDR1 SGDLS and CDR2 YYNGEE. The CDR3 has 14 residues. V lost 4 bases and J 8 bases, leaving 18 bases between the germline ends. CDR3 amino acids: CASSPSPGAEGYTF. The CDR3 nucleotides read TGTGCCAGCAGCCCTTCACCAGGGGCCGAAGGCTACACCTTC.